The source of this T cell receptor beta chain is a study of regulatory T cells in long-lasting Graves disease. Overall study results and limits: Blood alone, not thyroid tissue, was studied. Persistent patients shared more public clonotypes (under 3,000) than newly diagnosed patients (around 1,000). There was favoring of TRBV28, TRBJ1-2 and TRBJ2-5 in persistent disease.

Library construction for TCR beta used iRepertoire HTBI primers and Arm-PCR of CDR3 regions. TCRdb recomputed calls from the multiplex PCR reads with MiXCR, one row per CDR3 protein. Here the sample spans roughly 450,000 distinct CDR3 sequences, 20% to 25% being singletons. Germline V gene sequence: CDR1 SNHLY, CDR2 FYNNEI. This CDR3 is built from 15 residues. V lost 7 bases, J lost 1 base, and 13 bases lay in between. This clonotype was picked up many times. Antigen: not known. Time point specified: persistent/refractory GD, antithyroid drugs over 5 years with positive TRAb. The TCR library was made from RNA extracted from PBMCs.

This chain uses TRBV2 with TRBJ2-2; possible D gene TRBD2, 6 bases. The sequenced sample was peripheral blood mononuclear cells (PBMCs), obtained when the disease was refractory, from a patient treated with antithyroid drugs. The clonotype originates from a female donor with Graves disease. The CDR3 DNA sequence: TGTGCCAGCACTCCTGATAGCGGGAACACCGGGGAGCTGTTTTTT. Translated, it gives CASTPDSGNTGELFF.